Following are 13 T cell receptor beta chains from one sample sequenced in a study of OX40 agonist ivuxolimab in advanced cancers. Some clones are missing from TCRdb's copy, which holds only in-frame ones; the method was immunoSEQ multiplex PCR. The table records just over 90,000 clones, 85% to 95% of them present only once. Sequenced material: CD4+ or CD8+ T cells sorted from blood, taken in a trial of the OX40 agonist ivuxolimab. These receptors were taken from an adult with an advanced solid tumor such as melanoma, head and neck, liver or kidney cancer.

The chain combines TRBV4-2 with TRBJ2-3; 8 bases are a match to TRBD2. This CDR3 comprises 15 residues. With V trimmed by 1 base and J by 5 bases, 5 bases remained unmatched. Germline V lookup: CDR1 LGHNA, CDR2 YNFKEQ. This CDR3 reads CASSQALAGGDTQYF. The CDR3 coding sequence is TGTGCCAGCAGCCAAGCCCTCGCGGGAGGAGATACGCAGTATTTT.

This chain uses TRBV5-4 with TRBJ2-7, with D perhaps TRBD1 or TRBD2 (6 bases each). Looked up from germline, CDR1 is SGHNT and CDR2 is YYREEE (reference sequence). The length of the CDR3 is 13 residues. V gave up 4 bases and J gave up 4 bases, with 12 bases separating them. The CDR3 DNA follows: TGTGCCAGCAGCCCTTGGGGGGCTTACGAGCAGTACTTC. Protein product: CASSPWGAYEQYF.

The chain has TRBV6-6 and TRBJ1-2; 8 nucleotides align to TRBD1. With V trimmed by 4 bases and J by 3 bases, 4 bases remained unmatched. The V gene's germline CDR1 is MNHNY and CDR2 SVGAGI (reference sequence). CDR3 length: 14 amino acids. DNA for the CDR3: TGTGCCAGCAGTTCCCGGACAGGGTACTATGGCTACACCTTC. It specifies CASSSRTGYYGYTF.

The chain recombines TRBV9 with TRBJ2-7; tentatively, D is TRBD2 (6 bases). V was cut by 1 base and J by 1 base, with 12 bases left in between. Germline CDR1 is SGDLS and CDR2 is YYNGEE. The CDR3 covers 15 residues. For the CDR3, the DNA is TGTGCCAGCAGCGTATACAGCGGGTGGTCCTACGAGCAGTACTTC. Protein: CASSVYSGWSYEQYF. The entire variable domain, with the rest obtained from reference TRBV9 and TRBJ2-7, is as follows: DSGVTQTPKHLITATGQRVTLRCSPRSGDLSVYWYQQSLDQGLQFLIQYYNGEERAKGNILERFSAQQFPDLHSELNLSSLELGDSALYFCASSVYSGWSYEQYFGPGTRLTVT.

The chain uses TRBV19 and TRBJ2-1; 9 bases align to TRBD2. CDR3 length: 14 amino acids. Germline trimming cut 4 bases from V and 7 bases from J; bases unmatched to any gene: 5. Germline V gives CDR1 LNHDA, CDR2 SQIVND (reference sequence). The CDR3 loop reads CASSKTSGPNEQFF. The CDR3 DNA is TGTGCCAGTAGTAAGACTAGCGGCCCGAATGAGCAGTTCTTC.

The CDR3 DNA follows: TGTGCCAGCAGGGAGGTTGGAGAAGCTTTCTTT. It translates to CASREVGEAFF. V and J are TRBV11-3 and TRBJ1-1, with no clear D. Germline V lookup: CDR1 SGHNT, CDR2 YENEEA. V was cut by 6 bases and J by 8 bases, with 10 bases left in between. CDR3 length equals 11 residues.

The chain uses TRBV25-1 and TRBJ1-2; TRBD1 aligns across 12 bases. The V gene end was trimmed by 6 bases and the J gene end by 2 bases; junction bases not matched to a gene: 4. There are 15 residues in the CDR3. CDR1 and CDR2 from the germline V gene are MGHDK and SYGVNS. The DNA for the CDR3 is TGTGCCAGCAGAGGGACAGGGGGCGCGAACTATGGCTACACCTTC. Protein sequence: CASRGTGGANYGYTF.

J is TRBJ1-4 and V is TRBV6-5; D gene unclear. This CDR3 has 14 residues. V dropped 4 bases and J dropped 6 bases, with 12 bases sitting between them. From germline, CDR1 is MNHEY and CDR2 SVGAGI. For the CDR3, the DNA is TGTGCCAGCAGTTTTCGCCAGAACCATGAAAAACTGTTTTTT. Its protein product is CASSFRQNHEKLFF.

This clone showed up just a few times. The chain carries TRBV10-1 and TRBJ2-7; no clear D. Germline V lookup: CDR1 WNHNN, CDR2 SYGVQD (reference sequence). The ends were cut back, 6 bases at V and 3 bases at J, with 9 bases in the middle. This CDR3 has 12 residues. The CDR3 DNA reads TGCGCCAGCAGCTCGTCCAACTACGAGCAGTACTTC. Protein: CASSSSNYEQYF.

The rearrangement links TRBV11-2 to TRBJ1-2; D unclear. The germline gives CDR1 SGHAT, CDR2 FQNNGV. The V end was cut by 1 base, the J end by 3 bases, with 15 bases between. This CDR3 comprises 16 residues. CDR3 DNA: TGTGCCAGCAGCTTAGTTTCTGTAAATGGGGACTATGGCTACACCTTC. This sequence encodes CASSLVSVNGDYGYTF.

The CDR3 DNA reads TGTGCCAGCAGTGAAGCCGAATTAAACATTCAGTACTTC. It yields the protein CASSEAELNIQYF. V is TRBV6-1 and J is TRBJ2-4; D not resolved. The V end was cut by 0 bases, the J end by 6 bases, with 6 bases between. CDR3 length: 13 amino acids. Germline V CDR1 and CDR2: MNHNS, SASEGT.

This clone was counted a few times. The genes are TRBV5-6 and TRBJ2-7, with TRBD2 matching over 7 bases. Trimming cost V 1 base and J 7 bases; bases outside gene matches: 5. Germline V gene data show CDR1 as SGHDT and CDR2 as YYEEEE. The CDR3 sequence is 13 residues long. CDR3 in amino acids: CASSLRAGGEQYF. For the CDR3, the DNA is TGTGCCAGCAGCTTGAGGGCCGGGGGGGAGCAGTACTTC.

Only one count was recorded for this clone. This rearrangement joins TRBV7-9 to TRBJ2-5; TRBD2 might be the D (6 bases). V was shortened by 7 bases and J by 3 bases, with 18 bases between the two germline ends. Germline CDR1 reads SEHNR; CDR2 reads FQNEAQ (reference sequence). This CDR3 is built from 15 residues. In nucleotides, the CDR3 is TGTGCCAGCACCCCTGGGGCGGGAAGGGAAGAGACCCAGTACTTC. Translated: CASTPGAGREETQYF.